The TCR beta chain under discussion was sequenced for a study of response to subunit inactivated influenza vaccine. TCRdb fed the RT-PCR reads into MiXCR, producing one record per CDR3 protein. The sample holds 650,000 to 800,000 distinct CDR3 sequences; about 14% are singletons and the top ten take roughly 6.4%. This clonotype has a count of ten or more. The antigen is not known. Overall study findings and caveats: There was a suggestion from the authors that each seasonal influenza vaccination recruits few new T cells.

The CDR3 length is 14 residues. Germline CDR1 SEHNR, CDR2 FQNEAQ (reference sequence). The V end lost 4 bases, the J end lost 1 base, and 9 bases lay between the germline ends. The sequence was obtained from a man aged 50-60 years who received an inactivated influenza vaccine. The gene calls are TRBV7-9 and TRBJ2-3, with D perhaps TRBD1 or TRBD2 (5 bases each). Material: PBMCs from blood, obtained less than 15 days before vaccination. CDR3 amino acids: CASSSRGRTDTQYF. The CDR3 nucleotides read TGTGCCAGCAGCTCCCGGGGCCGCACAGATACGCAGTATTTT.